This T cell receptor (beta chain) originates from a study of cytomegalovirus exposure and HLA in healthy donors. Findings and caveats of the study: Several top significant clusters appeared, in a later analysis, to be linked to common viral pathogens.

The CDR3 runs to 13 residues. The germline V and J ends were trimmed by 2 bases and 2 bases, with 7 bases remaining between them. Germline V gives CDR1 GTSNPN, CDR2 SVGIG (reference sequence). This clone has a handful of counts. The antigen remains unidentified. PCR was performed using 60 Vbeta and 13 Jbeta primers. Here immunoSEQ multiplex PCR was the method, and the copy in TCRdb shows in-frame clones only, minus some. The sample holds around 170,000 clones, 78% seen once. This clonotype was obtained from a woman aged 45-60 years in good health and CMV-seropositive. Sequencing was carried out using PBMCs. This chain uses TRBV30 with TRBJ1-5; no firm D call. The CDR3 nucleotides read TGTGCCTGGAGTCCGGAGGGCAATCAGCCCCAGCATTTT. Amino acid sequence: CAWSPEGNQPQHF.